This T cell receptor (beta chain) was sequenced for a study of STAT5B mutations in CD4+ large granular lymphocyte leukemia. Study overall: Among healthy donors, a particular HLA allele went with more CDR3 'QG' motifs.

Original analysis: A productive frequency of 2.59 x 10-5 was the lowest detectable. TCRdb's copy holds only in-frame clones and misses some; the assay was immunoSEQ multiplex PCR. The V and J calls and clone size were taken over from that table, and D and trimming were inferred from the DNA. This sample carries 24,000 or so clones, 74% of them seen once, and the ten largest clones take about 9.8%. The source of this sequence is a human donor in good health. Sequenced: CD4+ T cells from blood buffy coats.

The CDR3 spells CASSDSPGGTDTQYF. CDR3 DNA: TGTGCCAGCAGTGACTCGCCGGGGGGGACAGATACGCAGTATTTT. V and J are TRBV6-4 and TRBJ2-3; 8 positions agree with TRBD2. After removal of 0 bases from V and 3 bases from J, the junction contained 2 bases not matched to a gene. CDR1 and CDR2 from the germline V gene are MRHNA and SNTAGT. The CDR3 contains 15 residues.